The rows below give T cell receptor beta chains drawn from one sample of a study of B cell selection in AIRE deficiency. Profiled with immunoSEQ multiplex PCR; TCRdb holds only in-frame clones, not every one. The sample has 11,000 to 15,000 clones, 90% to 95% seen once. The sample comprised Tregs sorted from PBMCs. All receptors come from a human donor with AIRE deficiency. Both conserved end residues are part of each CDR3. Fields, in order: J gene, V gene, clone size, D gene, CDR3 DNA, CDR3 protein. A D gene is named only where the DNA matches it firmly. Clone size, where shown, is once, few, many, or a class for clones that have expanded.

TRBJ2-3,TRBV9,-,TRBD2,TGTGCCAGCAGCGGGAGACTAGCGGGAGGGGGCACAGATACGCAGTATTTT,CASSGRLAGGGTDTQYF
TRBJ1-4,TRBV2,-,-,TGTGCCAGCAGTGAGGGCAGGATAGGAGAAAAACTGTTTTTT,CASSEGRIGEKLFF
TRBJ2-7,TRBV6-1,-,-,TGTGCCAGCCTCCGACTGGATGCCTACGAGCAGTACTTC,CASLRLDAYEQYF
TRBJ2-7,TRBV7-6,-,-,TGTGCCAGCAGCTTAGGTAATCGGGAGTGGGAGCAGTACTTC,CASSLGNREWEQYF
TRBJ2-7,TRBV5-1,once,TRBD1,TGCGCCAGCAGCTTGGGTGACAGGGCTACCTACGAGCAGTACTTC,CASSLGDRATYEQYF
TRBJ1-4,TRBV5-1,-,TRBD1,TGCGCCAGCAGCAGGGACAGGGTCCCCGAAAAACTGTTTTTT,CASSRDRVPEKLFF
TRBJ2-7,TRBV19,-,-,TGTGCCAGTAGTATGCCGGGGCGAATCCACGAGCAGTACTTC,CASSMPGRIHEQYF
TRBJ2-3,TRBV27,-,-,TGTGCCAGCAGGATGTGGGGATCAAGCACAGATACGCAGTATTTT,CASRMWGSSTDTQYF
TRBJ2-2,TRBV27,-,-,TGTGCCAGCAGTTTTTTTGTCACCGGGGAGCTGTTTTTT,CASSFFVTGELFF
TRBJ2-3,TRBV5-5,-,-,TGTGCCAGCAGCTTAACAGGGAACACAGATACGCAGTATTTT,CASSLTGNTDTQYF
TRBJ1-2,TRBV5-1,few,-,TGCGCCAGCAGCTTGACAGGGTTTGGTGGCTACACCTTC,CASSLTGFGGYTF
TRBJ2-3,TRBV4-2,-,TRBD1,TGTGCCAGCAGCCAGGATTACACAGGGGGCTACCTGGCAGATACGCAGTATTTT,CASSQDYTGGYLADTQYF
TRBJ2-3,TRBV2,-,-,TGTGCCAGCAGTGCCTGGACGGAGATCACAGATACGCAGTATTTT,CASSAWTEITDTQYF
TRBJ2-2,TRBV11-2,-,TRBD2,TGTGCCAGCAGTCCCGCGGGAGCCACCGGGGAGCTGTTTTTT,CASSPAGATGELFF
TRBJ2-1,TRBV6-5,-,TRBD2,TGTGCCAGCAGGACTCCCCGACTAGCGGCCAATGAGCAGTTCTTC,CASRTPRLAANEQFF
TRBJ1-3,TRBV5-1,-,-,TGCGCCAGCAGCTTGGGACAGAGTGGAAACACCATATATTTT,CASSLGQSGNTIYF
TRBJ1-5,TRBV6-5,-,-,TGTGCCAGCAGTTACAGGGGAAACCAGCCCCAGCATTTT,CASSYRGNQPQHF
TRBJ2-7,TRBV7-9,-,-,TGTGCCAGCAGCTTACCTCCCAGAGACCTAACCTACGAGCAGTACTTC,CASSLPPRDLTYEQYF
TRBJ2-7,TRBV14,-,-,TGTGCCAGCAGCCAAGGGGTAACCTACGAGCAGTACTTC,CASSQGVTYEQYF
TRBJ1-3,TRBV6-1,-,TRBD1,TGTGCCAGCAGTGCTCGGGACAGGGGTTCCGGAAACACCATATATTTT,CASSARDRGSGNTIYF
TRBJ2-7,TRBV6-5,-,TRBD1,TGTGCCAGCAGTTACAGGGACAGGGGGCTGTACGAGCAGTACTTC,CASSYRDRGLYEQYF
TRBJ1-5,TRBV11-3,few,TRBD1,TGTGCCAGCAGCTTAGAGGACAGGGGATATAGCAATCAGCCCCAGCATTTT,CASSLEDRGYSNQPQHF
TRBJ1-5,TRBV30,-,-,TGTGCCTGGAGTAGGGCAGGTGGACATAGCAATCAGCCCCAGCATTTT,CAWSRAGGHSNQPQHF
TRBJ2-3,TRBV19,-,TRBD1,TGTGCCAGTAGTCGACAGGGGGGTAGCACAGATACGCAGTATTTT,CASSRQGGSTDTQYF
TRBJ2-1,TRBV5-1,-,-,TGCGCCAGCAGCTCCGGTCCGGACAATGAGCAGTTCTTC,CASSSGPDNEQFF
TRBJ2-7,TRBV6-1,once,TRBD1,TGTGCCAGCAGTGCTTACCCGGGACAGGGATCCTACGAGCAGTACTTC,CASSAYPGQGSYEQYF
TRBJ2-7,TRBV5-1,-,TRBD2,TGCGCCAGCAGGACGAAGCGGGGGGCCTACGAGCAGTACTTC,CASRTKRGAYEQYF
TRBJ2-5,TRBV5-1,once,-,TGCGCCAGCAGCGCTCTAGCGCTCCAAGAGACCCAGTACTTC,CASSALALQETQYF
TRBJ1-5,TRBV4-1,once,TRBD1,TGCGCCAGCAGCCAGAATCCGGACAGGGGCAATCAGCCCCAGCATTTT,CASSQNPDRGNQPQHF
TRBJ2-2,TRBV6-1,-,-,TGTGCCAGCAGTGACGTCGGGAGAGGCACCGGGGAGCTGTTTTTT,CASSDVGRGTGELFF
TRBJ1-5,TRBV10-2,-,TRBD1,TGCGCCTCTGCCGTGGACAGGCGTAATCAGCCCCAGCATTTT,CASAVDRRNQPQHF
TRBJ2-2,TRBV2,-,TRBD1,TGTGCCACCTCCCGGGACAGTCCCAACACCGGGGAGCTGTTTTTT,CATSRDSPNTGELFF
TRBJ2-7,TRBV7-2,-,TRBD1,TGTGCCAGCAGCCAGGGGGCGCGATACGAGCAGTACTTC,CASSQGARYEQYF
TRBJ2-7,TRBV13,-,-,TGTGCCAGCAGCTTAGGGATCGTCCTCTCCTACGAGCAGTACTTC,CASSLGIVLSYEQYF
TRBJ1-6,TRBV28,once,-,TGTGCCAGCAGTTTGGCCGGGGCCTATAATTCACCCCTCCACTTT,CASSLAGAYNSPLHF
TRBJ2-1,TRBV6-5,-,-,TGTGCCAGCAGATACTACAATGAGCAGTTCTTC,CASRYYNEQFF